This section outlines one T cell receptor (beta chain) sequence together with its context. Researchers ran the PCR with 60 Vbeta and 13 Jbeta primers. Sequencing used immunoSEQ multiplex PCR; TCRdb keeps in-frame clones, though not all of them. This table has roughly 160,000 clones, about 80% appearing once. These data are taken from a study of cytomegalovirus exposure and HLA in healthy donors. This CDR3 region has 12 residues. Germline CDR1 and CDR2: MNHEY and SVGAGI. V shed 7 bases and J 5 bases; nucleotides not matched to a gene: 3. The sample taken for sequencing was PBMCs. This chain joins TRBV6-5 and TRBJ2-5; 8 nucleotides align to TRBD1. The clonotype was recovered from a young man in good health and CMV-seropositive. CDR3 loop: CASTTGGETQYF. The CDR3 DNA reads as TGTGCCAGCACCACAGGGGGGGAGACCCAGTACTTC.